Many counts were recorded for the clone carrying this TCR beta chain. The data were obtained in a study of early T cells in non-severe SARS-CoV-2 infection. The CDR3 runs 14 residues. V lost 2 bases to trimming and J lost 7 bases, with 9 bases between them. The V gene's germline CDR1 is LGHDT and CDR2 YNNKEL (reference sequence). TCRdb re-derived calls from the 5' RACE reads in MiXCR, one entry per CDR3 protein. Counted here are 70,000 to 90,000 distinct CDR3 sequences, 15% occurring once; the ten biggest clones make up about 5.5%. Material: whole blood. This TCR was recovered from an adult who was a healthcare worker with PCR-confirmed SARS-CoV-2 infection or an uninfected control (not recorded which). The chain has TRBV3-1 and TRBJ1-6; maybe TRBD1 (5 bases). The CDR3 is CASSQPGRNSPLHF. The CDR3 DNA sequence: TGTGCCAGCAGCCAACCGGGACGAAATTCACCCCTCCACTTT.